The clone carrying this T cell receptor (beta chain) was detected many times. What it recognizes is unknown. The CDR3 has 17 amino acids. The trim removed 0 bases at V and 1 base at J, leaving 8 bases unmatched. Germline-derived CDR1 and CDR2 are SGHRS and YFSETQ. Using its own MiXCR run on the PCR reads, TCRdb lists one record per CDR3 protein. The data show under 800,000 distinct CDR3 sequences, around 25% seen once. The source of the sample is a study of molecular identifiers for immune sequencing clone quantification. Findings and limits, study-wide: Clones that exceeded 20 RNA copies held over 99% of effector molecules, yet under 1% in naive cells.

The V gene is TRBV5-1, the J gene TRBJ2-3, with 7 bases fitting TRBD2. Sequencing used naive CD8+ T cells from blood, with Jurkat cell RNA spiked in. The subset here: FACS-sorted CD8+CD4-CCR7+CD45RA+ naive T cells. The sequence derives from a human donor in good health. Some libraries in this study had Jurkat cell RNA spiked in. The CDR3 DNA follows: TGCGCCAGCAGCTTGGAGTATAACCTAGCGGGCACAGATACGCAGTATTTT. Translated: CASSLEYNLAGTDTQYF.